Listed here is a single T cell receptor (beta chain). Its target is not known. The sample comes from a study of OX40 agonist ivuxolimab in advanced cancers. Study at large: It was ivuxolimab, an agonistic anti-OX40 (CD134) antibody, that patients were treated with. General study points: Specificity for antigen went undetermined in the expanded peripheral T cells.

Repertoires were generated with immunoSEQ multiplex PCR, while TCRdb's copy carries only in-frame clones and drops some. The sample includes about 71,000 clones, roughly 84% of them seen just once. The CDR3 runs to 19 residues. Per the germline V gene, CDR1 is SEHNR and CDR2 is FQNEAQ (reference sequence). Trimming cost V 2 bases and J 4 bases; bases outside gene matches: 16. This receptor was obtained from an adult with an advanced solid tumor such as melanoma, head and neck, liver or kidney cancer. The rearrangement joins TRBV7-9 to TRBJ2-3; TRBD2 matches at 9 bases. The sequenced sample was CD4+ or CD8+ T cells sorted from blood, obtained in a trial of the OX40 agonist ivuxolimab. As DNA, the CDR3 is TGTGCCAGCAGCTTAAGGGCCTTCTTTAGCGGGAGTGGGGCAGATACGCAGTATTTT. Encoded protein: CASSLRAFFSGSGADTQYF.